This TCR beta chain was sequenced in a study of tumor-infiltrating lymphocytes in primary liver carcinoma (TCRdb year 2017). About the full investigation: Four or five patients with histopathologically diagnosed primary liver carcinoma underwent surgical resection in China between late 2015 and March 2016. TCRbeta repertoire sequencing covered 35 or so specimens from 5 patients: some 25 tumor regions, 5 adjacent noncancerous liver tissues and 5 peripheral blood samples. Each sample produced roughly 3.65 to 7.5 million productive TCRbeta reads, and read depth showed no significant difference between tissue types. Technical replicate repertoires showed high reproducibility, with mean shared-clone rates roughly 0.89 and correlation coefficients above 0.98. The tumors of the five patients were staged as T1-T3 N0M0, with maximum diameters ranging from roughly 4.2 to 10 cm. For each liver tumor, the study sampled five regions along with adjacent normal tissue and blood, and applied TCRbeta repertoire sequencing, expression microarrays and whole-exome sequencing. The five patients, three men and two women aged 30 to 69 years, had hepatocellular carcinoma (four) or combined HCC and intrahepatic cholangiocarcinoma (one).

Starting from roughly 500 ng total RNA, TCRbeta-specific cDNA was produced by reverse transcription with a constant-region primer and ProtoScript II reverse transcriptase. Three nested multiplex PCR rounds, following a slightly modified ARM-PCR procedure, were used to build the TCRbeta libraries. Each of the first two PCR rounds ran for approximately 11 cycles and used multiplex TRBV1-TRBV30 forward primers together with a Cbeta reverse primer. Sample barcodes and Illumina adapters were attached in a final 25-cycle PCR using Deep VentR polymerase. Amplicons of 200-500 bp were gel-purified with a QIAquick gel extraction kit before sequencing. The TCRbeta amplicons were sequenced with 250-bp paired-end reads on an Illumina HiSeq 2500. Concerning the study's data processing: Quality trimming of reads was performed with Trimmomatic v0.33, and paired reads were merged with FLASH v1.2.11 so that full CDR3 sequences could be recovered. V, D and J germline segments were assigned to the rearranged TCRbeta sequences using MiGEC v1.2.1b. Clonotype statistics and Shannon-Wiener diversity indices were computed with VDJtools v1.0.0. Except for diversity analysis, only the 250 most abundant clonotypes of each sample were used in subsequent analyses to reduce sampling bias. TCRdb ran its own pipeline on the public reads, namely fastp trimming at Q25 and MiXCR clone calling, and kept in-frame beta chains. Rows with one shared CDR3 protein collapse into an entry with the most common genes and DNA. Clone size and V and J calls follow TCRdb, not the original study. This sample gives roughly 330,000 distinct CDR3 sequences in total; approximately 65% of them show up just once. Of the sample, 5% to 6.5% is held by the ten largest clones.

Spanning cysteine to phenylalanine, the CDR3 consists of 13 amino acids. Only CDR3 DNA is held: 39 bases, read in frame from base 1. Trimming removed 9 bases from V and 6 bases from J; the gene matches leave 7 bases unexplained. For CDR1 and CDR2, the germline V gene (reference sequence) lists SGHNT and YYREEE. As concerns this clonotype: No cognate antigen has been identified for it. No much larger clone is present one base from it, and per-base qualities are unavailable.

TRIzol reagent was used to extract blood RNA from unsorted whole blood, while the DNeasy Blood & Tissue kit provided the germline DNA. Patients had chronic HBV infection and were treatment-naive at sampling. Around 4 milliliters of peripheral blood were collected into K2EDTA tubes before surgery. Study-wide conclusions, independent of this receptor: The top 250 clones accounted for a significantly greater share of the repertoire in tumors than in blood (p = 0.039). With just four or five patients in the study, the authors point out that the findings should be validated in a larger study. Consistent with antigen-driven expansion, pairs of tumor regions showed higher repertoire overlap (mean roughly 35%) than either tumor-adjacent pairs (around 17%) or tumor-blood pairs (roughly 14%). Because sequencing covered only the TCR beta chain and unpaired alpha chains were not captured, true repertoire diversity is likely underestimated. Comparison of CD4+ and CD8+ T cell repertoires was precluded by the use of bulk unsorted samples.

The source is a man aged 40-50 years with primary liver carcinoma and hepatitis B virus infection. This receptor chain uses TRBV5-4 and TRBJ2-7, with 12 central nucleotides matching TRBD2. Sequencing was done on a sample of peripheral blood. Here is the DNA: TGTGCCAACTCCAGACTAGCGGGAGCCGAGCAGTACTTC. Translated, it gives CANSRLAGAEQYF.